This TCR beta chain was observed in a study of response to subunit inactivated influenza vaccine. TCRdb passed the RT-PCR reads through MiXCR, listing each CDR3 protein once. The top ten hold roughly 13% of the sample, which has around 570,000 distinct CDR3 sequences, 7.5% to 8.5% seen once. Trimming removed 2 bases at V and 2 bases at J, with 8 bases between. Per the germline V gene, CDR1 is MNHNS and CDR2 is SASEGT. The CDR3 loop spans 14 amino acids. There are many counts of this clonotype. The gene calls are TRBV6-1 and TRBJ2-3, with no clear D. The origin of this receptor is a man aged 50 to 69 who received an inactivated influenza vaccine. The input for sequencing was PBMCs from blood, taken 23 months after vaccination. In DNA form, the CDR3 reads TGTGCCAGCAGTGAAAGTAGACCCACAGATACGCAGTATTTT. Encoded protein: CASSESRPTDTQYF.